This paragraph covers one TCR beta chain sequence. The antigen is unknown. At one end the junction does not follow the germline gene, possibly because of a read error. Germline values: CDR1 MDHEN, CDR2 SYDVKM. CDR3 length: 19 amino acids. This sample is part of a study of molecular identifiers for immune sequencing clone quantification. Study at large: Replicate experiments took RNA from approximately 22,000 or 94,000 naive CD8 cells, divided it five ways and sequenced four.

Study-wide results and caveats: Shared barcodes on identical TCR molecules could underestimate the sizes of highly expanded clones.

Previously described methods and listed TCR primers produced bulk TCR libraries. TCRdb fed the PCR reads into MiXCR, producing one record per CDR3 protein. The data contain about 630,000 distinct CDR3 sequences, less than 30% of them singletons. The sequence was obtained from a human donor in good health. Some libraries in this study had Jurkat cell RNA spiked in. This rearrangement joins TRBV28 to TRBJ2-7; the match to TRBD2 covers 9 bases. The specimen was naive CD8+ T cells from blood, with Jurkat cell RNA spiked in. As for subset: FACS-sorted CD8+CD4-CCR7+CD45RA+ naive T cells. The CDR3 coding sequence is TGTGCCAGCAGTTTGCACCGCCCGGGGGTCCTAGCGGGAACCCACGAGCAGCACTTC. Amino acids: CASSLHRPGVLAGTHEQHF.